The 23 T cell receptor beta chains reported below all come from one sample, sequenced in a study of control samples from healthy donors and cancer patients. The table came from immunoSEQ multiplex PCR; TCRdb's copy has only in-frame clones and leaves some out. Here the sample spans about 34,000 clones, around 87% being singletons. The sequencing sample was made of PBMCs. The receptor source for this set is a woman in her thirties or forties with lung cancer.

CDR3 in DNA: TGTGCCAGCAAACCCGGGGGCCTCTACTCCTACGAGCAGTACTTC. As protein: CASKPGGLYSYEQYF. The J gene is TRBJ2-7, the V gene TRBV2; D might be TRBD1 or TRBD2, each matching 6 bases. This CDR3 contains 15 residues. V dropped 7 bases and J dropped 0 bases, with 16 bases sitting between them. Germline V gene sequence: CDR1 SNHLY, CDR2 FYNNEI. The complete variable domain, with remaining parts taken from reference TRBV2 and TRBJ2-7, reads EPEVTQTPSHQVTQMGQEVILRCVPISNHLYFYWYRQILGQKVEFLVSFYNNEISEKSEIFDDQFSVERPDGSNFTLKIRSTKLEDSAMYFCASKPGGLYSYEQYFGPGTRLTVT.

V and J are TRBV5-5 and TRBJ1-1; D is ambiguous. The CDR3 consists of 15 residues. V shed 3 bases and J shed 5 bases, with 17 bases lying between them. CDR1 is SGHKS, CDR2 YYEKEE, per germline (reference sequence). CDR3 in DNA: TGTGCCAGCAGCTACCTTGGTACGAGAGGTACTGAAGCTTTCTTT. It is translated as CASSYLGTRGTEAFF.

In the case of this clone: The junction does not match germline at one end; this may be a read error. The chain joins TRBV28 to TRBJ2-4, with TRBD2 identical over 8 bases. CDR1 is MDHEN, CDR2 SYDVKM, per germline. The CDR3 totals 14 residues. CDR3 sequence (DNA): TGTGCCAGCAGTTTATCGGGGCTAACTAGCGGTAGGGACTTC. Amino acid sequence: CASSLSGLTSGRDF. The full variable domain, completed using reference TRBV28 and TRBJ2-4, is DVKVTQSSRYLVKRTGEKVFLECVQDMDHENMFWYRQDPGLGLRLIYFSYDVKMKEKGDIPEGYSVSREKKERFSLILESASTNQTSMYLCASSLSGLTSGRDFGAGTRLSVL.

This chain's CDR3 is CASSPGVGGIPYEQYF. CDR3 sequence (DNA): TGTGCCAGCTCACCAGGGGTCGGGGGGATCCCCTACGAGCAGTACTTC. The chain joins TRBV18 to TRBJ2-7; 7 bases are a match to TRBD2. This CDR3 contains 16 residues. Germline CDR1 reads KGHSH; CDR2 reads LQKENI. Germline trimming cut 2 bases from V and 2 bases from J; bases unmatched to any gene: 9. Using reference TRBV18 and TRBJ2-7 for the parts outside the CDR3, the full variable domain is NAGVMQNPRHLVRRRGQEARLRCSPMKGHSHVYWYRQLPEEGLKFMVYLQKENIIDESGMPKERFSAEFPKEGPSILRIQQVVRGDSAAYFCASSPGVGGIPYEQYFGPGTRLTVT.

V and J are TRBV6-1 and TRBJ1-3; D is ambiguous. The CDR3 covers 17 residues. V lost 1 base and J 0 bases, leaving 13 bases between the germline ends. Germline V gives CDR1 MNHNS, CDR2 SASEGT. CDR3 region: CASSEVSYSLSGNTIYF. CDR3 sequence (DNA): TGTGCCAGCAGTGAAGTCTCCTACTCCCTCTCTGGAAACACCATATATTTT.

The V call is TRBV7-9, the J call TRBJ1-1; 9 bases align to TRBD1. CDR1 and CDR2 from the germline V gene are SEHNR and FQNEAQ (reference sequence). This CDR3 spans 15 amino acids. V lost 5 bases and J lost 0; bases outside the gene matches: 4. The CDR3 DNA reads as TGTGCCAGCAGCGCCTACAGGGGGCTGAACACTGAAGCTTTCTTT. The encoded protein is CASSAYRGLNTEAFF.

This clone was picked up a small number of times. This sequence joins TRBV10-1 and TRBJ1-4; D may be TRBD1 (5 bases). Germline V gene data show CDR1 as WNHNN and CDR2 as SYGVQD (reference sequence). The CDR3 contains 18 residues. The V gene lost 1 base and the J gene lost 4 bases, with 19 bases spanning the gap. CDR3 DNA: TGCGCCAGCAGTGAGTTTGAACCCCGGGACGGCAATAATGAAAAACTGTTTTTT. This encodes CASSEFEPRDGNNEKLFF.

The J gene is TRBJ1-1, the V gene TRBV19, with a tentative D call TRBD1 (6 bases). CDR1 LNHDA and CDR2 SQIVND come from the germline V gene (reference sequence). Deletions cut 7 bases from V and 3 bases from J, with 12 bases between. The length of the CDR3 is 13 residues. The CDR3 here is CASNPTGYTEAFF. CDR3 sequence (DNA): TGTGCCAGTAACCCAACAGGGTACACTGAAGCTTTCTTT.

This sequence joins TRBV15 and TRBJ1-5; possible D gene TRBD1, 6 bases. The germline gives CDR1 LNHNV, CDR2 YYDKDF (reference sequence). The germline V and J ends were trimmed by 0 bases and 7 bases, with 19 bases remaining between them. This CDR3 comprises 17 residues. The CDR3: CATSRDHRDEIVQPQHF. The CDR3 DNA reads as TGTGCCACCAGCAGAGATCACAGGGATGAGATTGTACAGCCCCAGCATTTT. The full variable domain, in which reference TRBV15 and TRBJ1-5 provide the parts outside the CDR3, is DAMVIQNPRYQVTQFGKPVTLSCSQTLNHNVMYWYQQKSSQAPKLLFHYYDKDFNNEADTPDNFQSRRPNTSFCFLDIRSPGLGDTAMYLCATSRDHRDEIVQPQHFGDGTRLSIL.

The chain carries TRBV4-1 and TRBJ1-1; tentatively, D is TRBD1 (6 bases). The CDR3 runs to 15 residues. V dropped 5 bases and J dropped 0 bases, with 13 bases sitting between them. Germline CDR1 is MGHRA and CDR2 is YSYEKL. Here the CDR3 DNA reads TGCGCCAGCAGCGGTCGACAGGAAGTGAACACTGAAGCTTTCTTT. It encodes CASSGRQEVNTEAFF.

The V gene is TRBV2, the J gene TRBJ2-5; unclear D gene. The V gene lost 9 bases and the J gene lost 1 base, with 9 bases spanning the gap. Per germline, CDR1 SNHLY and CDR2 FYNNEI. The CDR3 sequence is 12 residues long. The CDR3 DNA is TGTGCCAGTCTGAGGTCCCAAGAGACCCAGTACTTC. The encoded protein is CASLRSQETQYF. Combining the CDR3 with reference TRBV2 and TRBJ2-5 gives the whole variable domain EPEVTQTPSHQVTQMGQEVILRCVPISNHLYFYWYRQILGQKVEFLVSFYNNEISEKSEIFDDQFSVERPDGSNFTLKIRSTKLEDSAMYFCASLRSQETQYFGPGTRLLVL.

The table lists this clone with a few counts. The gene calls are TRBV30 and TRBJ1-2, with D uncertain. V lost 8 bases to trimming and J lost 4 bases, with 11 bases between them. The germline V gene encodes CDR1 GTSNPN and CDR2 SVGIG (reference sequence). The CDR3 is made up of 11 amino acids. CDR3: CAGRSFYGYTF. DNA of the CDR3: TGTGCCGGACGTTCCTTCTATGGCTACACCTTC.

This clone was detected once. The chain has TRBV5-1 and TRBJ2-3; the D is unclear. Germline CDR1 reads SGHRS; CDR2 reads YFSETQ. Between the trimmed V and J ends, which lost 4 bases and 2 bases, there was a span of 11 bases. The CDR3 loop spans 14 amino acids. The CDR3 DNA reads as TGCGCCAGCAGCGGTGGAGCACACACAGATACGCAGTATTTT. Translation: CASSGGAHTDTQYF. Complete variable domain (other parts from reference TRBV5-1 and TRBJ2-3): KAGVTQTPRYLIKTRGQQVTLSCSPISGHRSVSWYQQTPGQGLQFLFEYFSETQRNKGNFPGRFSGRQFSNSRSEMNVSTLELGDSALYLCASSGGAHTDTQYFGPGTRLTVL.

The rearrangement joins TRBV19 to TRBJ2-7; the D is unclear. The germline gives CDR1 LNHDA, CDR2 SQIVND (reference sequence). Trimming took 7 bases from V and 5 from J, leaving 9 bases between them. The CDR3 has 11 residues. The CDR3 is CASTSQDEQYF. As DNA, the CDR3 is TGTGCCAGTACAAGCCAGGACGAGCAGTACTTC.

This sequence joins TRBV6-4 and TRBJ2-1; 11 positions agree with TRBD2. Trimming cost V 3 bases and J 8 bases; bases outside gene matches: 9. Germline values: CDR1 MRHNA, CDR2 SNTAGT. The CDR3 consists of 16 residues. The CDR3 protein is CASSELASGGPDEQFF. CDR3 DNA: TGTGCCAGCAGTGAATTGGCTAGCGGGGGGCCGGATGAGCAGTTCTTC.

A single count supports this clone. The chain uses TRBV6-6 and TRBJ2-7; 7 positions match TRBD1. V lost 4 bases, J lost 3 bases, and 3 bases stayed unmatched. The CDR3 sequence is 13 residues long. Germline values: CDR1 MNHNY, CDR2 SVGAGI (reference sequence). In DNA, the CDR3 is TGTGCCAGCAGTTGGGGACAGATCTACGAGCAGTACTTC. It yields the protein CASSWGQIYEQYF.

This clone has just one count. The V gene is TRBV7-2, the J gene TRBJ1-1; 9 bases agree with TRBD1. CDR3 length equals 15 residues. The germline CDR1 and CDR2 sequences are SGHTA and FQGNSA. The V segment lost 5 bases and the J segment 5 bases; nucleotides outside the gene matches: 9. CDR3 in DNA: TGTGCCAGCAGCCAAACCGGGACAGGGAGGACTGAAGCTTTCTTT. This translates into CASSQTGTGRTEAFF.

The count of this clone is one. The chain is built from TRBV3-1 (or the pseudogene TRBV3-2) and TRBJ2-5; 8 bases map to TRBD1. The CDR3 covers 17 residues. Trimming cost V 2 bases and J 4 bases; bases outside gene matches: 12. Germline V lookup: CDR1 LGHDT, CDR2 YNNKEL (reference sequence). CDR3 amino acids: CASSQFGRTGLSETQYF. The CDR3, as DNA: TGTGCCAGCAGCCAATTCGGTCGGACAGGGCTATCAGAGACCCAGTACTTC.

DNA of the CDR3: TGTGCCACCAGTGACTCCGGGACAGGGATTAATGAGCAGTTCTTC. Protein product: CATSDSGTGINEQFF. J is TRBJ2-1 and V is TRBV24-1; 9 nucleotides match TRBD1. Germline lookup yields CDR1 KGHDR and CDR2 SFDVKD. V dropped 4 bases and J dropped 7; count of bases not matched to a gene: 7. This CDR3 has 15 residues.

The chain is built from TRBV19 and TRBJ2-5, with TRBD2 as a possible D gene (6 bases). This CDR3 has 15 residues. The germline V and J ends were trimmed by 6 bases and 4 bases, with 18 bases remaining between them. Germline CDR1 LNHDA, CDR2 SQIVND (reference sequence). CDR3 sequence: CASSQYVRGGETQYF. CDR3 nucleotide sequence: TGTGCCAGTAGCCAATACGTAAGGGGAGGAGAGACCCAGTACTTC. The full variable domain, completed using reference TRBV19 and TRBJ2-5, is DGGITQSPKYLFRKEGQNVTLSCEQNLNHDAMYWYRQDPGQGLRLIYYSQIVNDFQKGDIAEGYSVSREKKESFPLTVTSAQKNPTAFYLCASSQYVRGGETQYFGPGTRLLVL.

V and J are TRBV11-2 and TRBJ2-7; D gene uncertain. Trimming took off 3 bases at V and 2 bases at J, with 11 bases between the two ends. The CDR3 consists of 14 residues. In germline, CDR1 is SGHAT, CDR2 FQNNGV. CDR3 sequence (DNA): TGTGCCAGCAGCTTGGGTCTGACTCCCTACGAGCAGTACTTC. Protein: CASSLGLTPYEQYF. Looking up the rest from reference TRBV11-2 and TRBJ2-7 gives the full variable domain: EAGVAQSPRYKIIEKRQSVAFWCNPISGHATLYWYQQILGQGPKLLIQFQNNGVVDDSQLPKDRFSAERLKGVDSTLKIQPAKLEDSAVYLCASSLGLTPYEQYFGPGTRLTVT.

This chain uses TRBV7-2 with TRBJ1-1; D possibly corresponds to TRBD1 (6 bases). This CDR3 has 14 amino acids. Germline V lookup: CDR1 SGHTA, CDR2 FQGNSA. With 4 bases removed from V and 0 bases from J, the gap between germline ends came to 9 bases. The CDR3 reads CASSSGAMNTEAFF. As DNA, the CDR3 is TGTGCCAGCAGCTCGGGGGCAATGAACACTGAAGCTTTCTTT.

This chain uses TRBV7-7 with TRBJ2-5, with 8 bases aligning to TRBD1. The junction had 3 bases not matched to a gene; V was cut back by 1 base and J by 5 bases. Germline CDR1 SSHAT, CDR2 FNYEAQ (reference sequence). The CDR3 length is 14 residues. The CDR3 DNA sequence: TGTGCCAGCAGCTTAGGGACAGGGACCGAGACCCAGTACTTC. Translating gives CASSLGTGTETQYF.